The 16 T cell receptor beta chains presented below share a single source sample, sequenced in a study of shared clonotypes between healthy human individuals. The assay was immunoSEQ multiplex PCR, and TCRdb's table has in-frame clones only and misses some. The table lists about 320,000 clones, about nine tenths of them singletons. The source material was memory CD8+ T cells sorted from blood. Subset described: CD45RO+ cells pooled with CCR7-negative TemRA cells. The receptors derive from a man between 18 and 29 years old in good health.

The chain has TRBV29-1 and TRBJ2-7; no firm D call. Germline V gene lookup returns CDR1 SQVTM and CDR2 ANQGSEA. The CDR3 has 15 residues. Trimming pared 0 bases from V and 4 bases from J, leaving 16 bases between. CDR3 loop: CSVEDLSAKGYEQYF. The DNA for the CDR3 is TGCAGCGTTGAAGATCTGAGCGCGAAAGGGTACGAGCAGTACTTC.

CDR3 protein: CASSWGQGSEKLFF. The CDR3 DNA is TGTGCCAGCAGCTGGGGACAGGGAAGCGAAAAACTGTTTTTT. The chain is built from TRBV5-6 and TRBJ1-4; 9 nucleotides line up with TRBD1. The germline V gene has CDR1 SGHDT and CDR2 YYEEEE. With V trimmed by 3 bases and J by 8 bases, 5 bases remained unmatched. The CDR3 runs to 14 residues.

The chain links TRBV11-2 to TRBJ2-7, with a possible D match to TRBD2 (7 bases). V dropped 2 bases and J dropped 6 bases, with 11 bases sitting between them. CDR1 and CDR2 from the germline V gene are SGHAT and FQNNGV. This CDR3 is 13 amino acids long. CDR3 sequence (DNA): TGTGCCAGCAGCTTATGGGGAGGGGGCGAGCAGTACTTC. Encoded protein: CASSLWGGGEQYF. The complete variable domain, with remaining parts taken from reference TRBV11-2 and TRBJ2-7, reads EAGVAQSPRYKIIEKRQSVAFWCNPISGHATLYWYQQILGQGPKLLIQFQNNGVVDDSQLPKDRFSAERLKGVDSTLKIQPAKLEDSAVYLCASSLWGGGEQYFGPGTRLTVT.

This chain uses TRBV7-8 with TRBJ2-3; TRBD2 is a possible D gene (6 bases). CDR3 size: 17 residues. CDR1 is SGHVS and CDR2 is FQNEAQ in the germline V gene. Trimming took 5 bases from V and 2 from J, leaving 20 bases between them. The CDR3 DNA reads TGTGCCAGCAGCCATGGGGACCTAGCGACAAACACAGATACGCAGTATTTT. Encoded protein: CASSHGDLATNTDTQYF.

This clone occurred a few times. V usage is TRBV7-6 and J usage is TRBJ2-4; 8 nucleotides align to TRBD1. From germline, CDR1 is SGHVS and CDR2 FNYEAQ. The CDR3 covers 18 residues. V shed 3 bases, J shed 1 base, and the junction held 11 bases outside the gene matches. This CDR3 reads CASSLYRQGPGAKNIQYF. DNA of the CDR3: TGTGCCAGCAGCTTGTATCGACAGGGGCCGGGGGCCAAAAACATTCAGTACTTC.

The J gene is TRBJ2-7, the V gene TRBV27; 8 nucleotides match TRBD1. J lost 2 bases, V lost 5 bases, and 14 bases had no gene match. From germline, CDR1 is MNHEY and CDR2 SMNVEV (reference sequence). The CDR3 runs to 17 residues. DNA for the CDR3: TGTGCCAGCAGTCCCCGGACAGGGAGCGCTTCAGCCTACGAGCAGTACTTC. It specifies CASSPRTGSASAYEQYF.

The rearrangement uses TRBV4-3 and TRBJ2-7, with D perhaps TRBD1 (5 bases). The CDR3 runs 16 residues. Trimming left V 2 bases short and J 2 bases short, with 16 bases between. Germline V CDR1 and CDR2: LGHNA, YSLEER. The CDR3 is CASSQIQTEQTYEQYF. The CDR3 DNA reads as TGCGCCAGCAGCCAAATCCAGACAGAACAAACCTACGAGCAGTACTTC.

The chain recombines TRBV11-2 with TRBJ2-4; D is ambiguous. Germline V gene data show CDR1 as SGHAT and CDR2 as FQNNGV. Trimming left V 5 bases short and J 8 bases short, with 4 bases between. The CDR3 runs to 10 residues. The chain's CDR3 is CASSGDIQYF. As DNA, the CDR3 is TGTGCCAGCAGCGGGGACATTCAGTACTTC.

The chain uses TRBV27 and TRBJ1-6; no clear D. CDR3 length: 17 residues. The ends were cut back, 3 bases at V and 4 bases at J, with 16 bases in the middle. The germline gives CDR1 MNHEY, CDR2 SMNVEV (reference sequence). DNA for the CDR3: TGTGCCAGCAGTTTCCATTGGGGAGGTTGGTATAATTCACCCCTCCACTTT. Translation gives CASSFHWGGWYNSPLHF.

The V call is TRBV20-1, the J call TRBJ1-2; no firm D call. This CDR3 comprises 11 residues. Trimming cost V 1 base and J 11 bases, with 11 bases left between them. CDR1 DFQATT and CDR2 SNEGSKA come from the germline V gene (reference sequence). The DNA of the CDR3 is TGCAGTGCTAGAGTGGGATCCGAGTACACCTTC. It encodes CSARVGSEYTF.

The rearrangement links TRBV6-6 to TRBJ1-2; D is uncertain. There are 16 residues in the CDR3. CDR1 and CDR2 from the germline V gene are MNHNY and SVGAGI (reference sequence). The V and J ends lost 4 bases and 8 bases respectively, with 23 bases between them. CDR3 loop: CASSSHDGGEFEGYTF. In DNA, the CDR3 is TGTGCCAGCAGTTCCCACGACGGCGGCGAATTTGAGGGCTACACCTTC.

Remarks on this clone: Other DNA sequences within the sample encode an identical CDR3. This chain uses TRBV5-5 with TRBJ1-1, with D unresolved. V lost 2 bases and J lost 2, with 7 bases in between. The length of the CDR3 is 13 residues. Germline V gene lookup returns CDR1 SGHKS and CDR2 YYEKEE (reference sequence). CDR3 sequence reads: CASSFYGNTEAFF. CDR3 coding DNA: TGTGCCAGCAGCTTTTACGGTAACACTGAAGCTTTCTTT. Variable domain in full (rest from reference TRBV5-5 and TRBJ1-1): DAGVTQSPTHLIKTRGQQVTLRCSPISGHKSVSWYQQVLGQGPQFIFQYYEKEERGRGNFPDRFSARQFPNYSSELNVNALLLGDSALYLCASSFYGNTEAFFGQGTRLTVV.

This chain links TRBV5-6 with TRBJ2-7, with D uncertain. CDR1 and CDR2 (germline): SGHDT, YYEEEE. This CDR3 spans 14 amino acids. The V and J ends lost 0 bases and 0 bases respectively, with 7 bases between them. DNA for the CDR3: TGTGCCAGCAGCTTGGCTGGGGTCTCCTACGAGCAGTACTTC. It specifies CASSLAGVSYEQYF.

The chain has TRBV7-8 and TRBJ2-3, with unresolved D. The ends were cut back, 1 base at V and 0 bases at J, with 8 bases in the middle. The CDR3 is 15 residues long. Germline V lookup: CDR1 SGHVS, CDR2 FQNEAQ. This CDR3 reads CASSLGPTSTDTQYF. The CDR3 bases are TGTGCCAGCAGCTTAGGGCCGACTAGCACAGATACGCAGTATTTT.

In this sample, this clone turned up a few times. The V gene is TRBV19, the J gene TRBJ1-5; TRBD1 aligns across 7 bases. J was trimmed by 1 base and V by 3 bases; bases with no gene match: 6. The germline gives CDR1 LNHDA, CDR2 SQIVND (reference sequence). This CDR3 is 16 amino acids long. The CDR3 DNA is TGTGCCAGTAGTATGGAGACAGGGAGGAGCAATCAGCCCCAGCATTTT. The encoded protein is CASSMETGRSNQPQHF.

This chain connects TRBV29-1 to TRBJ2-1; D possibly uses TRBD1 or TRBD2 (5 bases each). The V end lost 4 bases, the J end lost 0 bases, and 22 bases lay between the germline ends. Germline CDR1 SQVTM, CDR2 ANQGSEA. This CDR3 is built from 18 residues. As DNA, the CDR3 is TGCAGCGTTGGGGCCGGGACCAAGGACACAAGCTCCTACAATGAGCAGTTCTTC. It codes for CSVGAGTKDTSSYNEQFF.